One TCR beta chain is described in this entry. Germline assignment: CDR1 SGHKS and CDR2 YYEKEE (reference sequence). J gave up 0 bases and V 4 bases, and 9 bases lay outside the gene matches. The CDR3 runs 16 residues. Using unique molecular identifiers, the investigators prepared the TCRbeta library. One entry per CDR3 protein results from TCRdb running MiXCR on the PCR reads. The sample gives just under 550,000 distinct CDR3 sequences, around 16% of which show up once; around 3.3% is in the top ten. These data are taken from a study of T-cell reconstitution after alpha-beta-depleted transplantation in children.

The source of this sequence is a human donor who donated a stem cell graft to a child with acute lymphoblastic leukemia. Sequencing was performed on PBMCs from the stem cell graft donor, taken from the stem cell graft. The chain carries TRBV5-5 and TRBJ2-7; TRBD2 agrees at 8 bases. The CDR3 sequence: CASSRTGGSSSYEQYF. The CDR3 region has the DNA TGTGCCAGCAGCCGGACGGGGGGGAGCAGCTCCTACGAGCAGTACTTC. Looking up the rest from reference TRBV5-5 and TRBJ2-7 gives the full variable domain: DAGVTQSPTHLIKTRGQQVTLRCSPISGHKSVSWYQQVLGQGPQFIFQYYEKEERGRGNFPDRFSARQFPNYSSELNVNALLLGDSALYLCASSRTGGSSSYEQYFGPGTRLTVT.